Each of the 5 T cell receptor beta chains below was sequenced from the same sample in a study of blood T cell repertoires in COVID-19. Sequenced by immunoSEQ multiplex PCR; TCRdb stores in-frame clones only, minus some. The data show around 260,000 clones, 80% to 85% seen once. Material for sequencing was peripheral blood. These receptors all come from a person aged 65 to 85 with COVID-19, enrolled during active disease.

Points on this clone: Relative to the germline gene, one junction end is altered; a read error may explain this. The chain combines TRBV2 with TRBJ2-2, with D possibly matching TRBD1 (5 bases). The CDR3 is made up of 14 amino acids. Germline assignment: CDR1 SNHLY and CDR2 FYNNEI. The CDR3 DNA is TGTGCCAGCAGAGAAGAAGGGGCCGGCGGGGAGCTGTTTTTT. Translation gives CASREEGAGGELFF.

The chain employs TRBV2 and TRBJ1-2; the match to TRBD1 covers 8 bases. Germline V gene data show CDR1 as SNHLY and CDR2 as FYNNEI. The CDR3 covers 16 residues. The V and J ends lost 7 bases and 4 bases, in that order; junction bases with no gene match: 14. The DNA for the CDR3 is TGTGCCAGCATTCCCCGACCAGGGGGCGCGGGCTATGGCTACACCTTC. Encoded protein: CASIPRPGGAGYGYTF.

This chain connects TRBV19 to TRBJ1-2, with TRBD1 matching 7 bases. Germline V CDR1 and CDR2: LNHDA, SQIVND (reference sequence). The CDR3 extends over 15 amino acids. J was trimmed by 2 bases and V by 7 bases; bases with no gene match: 10. Here the CDR3 DNA reads TGTGCCAGTAATCCGGACGACAGGGTAAACTATGGCTACACCTTC. Protein sequence: CASNPDDRVNYGYTF.

In this sample, this clone turned up once. The J gene is TRBJ1-4, the V gene TRBV15; D is possibly TRBD1 (6 bases). Germline V gene sequence: CDR1 LNHNV, CDR2 YYDKDF (reference sequence). This CDR3 has 15 residues. Between the trimmed V and J ends, which lost 0 bases and 6 bases, there was a span of 11 bases. As DNA, the CDR3 is TGTGCCACCAGCAGAGATCGGGGGGCAGATGAAAAACTGTTTTTT. It encodes CATSRDRGADEKLFF.

The V and J genes are TRBV24-1 and TRBJ2-2; possibly TRBD2 for D (6 bases). V lost 1 base and J 7 bases, leaving 15 bases between the germline ends. The CDR3 totals 16 residues. Germline-derived CDR1 and CDR2 are KGHDR and SFDVKD. This CDR3 is CATSDFPGGLGGELFF. Here the CDR3 DNA reads TGTGCCACCAGTGATTTTCCCGGGGGATTGGGCGGGGAGCTGTTTTTT.